This T cell receptor beta chain is from a study of cytotoxic CD8 clonotypes in ibrutinib-treated CLL. Study in general: Responses: some 25 partial, 2 complete; after median around 70 months, about 15 stayed remitted, around twelve progressed. Mean values per sample were 255,043 productive templates and 94,082 productive rearrangements. General observations from the study: In comparison with age-matched healthy donors, baseline clonality was higher and tracked circulating CD8+ T-cell counts.

Concerning this clone: What it binds is unknown.

The CDR3 contains 16 residues. Trimming at V came to 0 bases and at J to 7 bases, leaving 9 bases not matched to a gene. Germline assignment: CDR1 SGDLS and CDR2 YYNGEE. Libraries were prepared by immunoSEQ multiplex PCR; TCRdb keeps only in-frame clonotypes and omits some of them. The profile shows about 130,000 clones, roughly three quarters of them singletons. This TCR derives from a human donor with chronic lymphocytic leukemia. Sequencing was performed on PBMCs, taken after 12 months of ibrutinib treatment. V and J are TRBV9 and TRBJ2-5, with TRBD2 matching 10 bases. The CDR3 sequence is CASSVGVAGGDATQYF. For the CDR3, the DNA is TGTGCCAGCAGCGTAGGGGTAGCGGGAGGAGATGCGACCCAGTACTTC.